Below, 28 T cell receptor beta chains from the same sample are listed, as sequenced in a study of T cell repertoires in cytomegalovirus infection. No cognate antigen is known for these TCRs. MiXCR, run by TCRdb on the reads, gives a single entry per CDR3 protein. The sample lists around 430,000 distinct CDR3 sequences, roughly 46% occurring once. The material was cultured PBMCs, obtained from culture after CMV antigen stimulation. The receptor set was obtained from a human donor in good health (CMV status not recorded). Some clones in this sample may be carry-over from other donors' samples.

In this sample, this clonotype turned up a few times. The chain carries TRBV5-1 and TRBJ1-5; D not certain. The CDR3 has 17 residues. The germline V and J ends were trimmed by 0 bases and 3 bases, with 16 bases remaining between them. CDR1 and CDR2 (germline): SGHRS, YFSETQ. CDR3 DNA sequence: TGCGCCAGCAGCTTGGCTCCCGGAAAGCGGGCCAATCAGCCCCAGCATTTT. As protein: CASSLAPGKRANQPQHF.

This clonotype was seen a few times. The chain has TRBV7-2 and TRBJ1-1; 7 bases match TRBD1. Germline CDR1 is SGHTA and CDR2 is FQGNSA. The V and J ends lost 2 bases and 0 bases, in that order; junction bases with no gene match: 3. The CDR3 sequence is 15 residues long. The DNA of the CDR3 is TGTGCCAGCAGCTTAATGACAGGGCTGAACACTGAAGCTTTCTTT. Translation gives CASSLMTGLNTEAFF.

This clonotype was counted a few times. The chain uses TRBV7-2 and TRBJ2-1; TRBD2 might be the D (6 bases). This CDR3 comprises 18 residues. V lost 1 base, J lost 2 bases, and 18 bases lay in between. Germline assignment: CDR1 SGHTA and CDR2 FQGNSA. The CDR3 loop is CASSLDFSVAATYNEQFF. The CDR3 DNA is TGTGCCAGCAGCTTAGATTTTAGCGTAGCGGCGACCTACAATGAGCAGTTCTTC.

This clonotype was found once. The chain joins TRBV28 to TRBJ1-1; the match to TRBD1 covers 10 bases. The germline V gene encodes CDR1 MDHEN and CDR2 SYDVKM. CDR3 size: 15 residues. Germline trimming cut 6 bases from V and 4 bases from J; bases unmatched to any gene: 8. For the CDR3, the DNA is TGTGCCAGCAGCCCCGGGACAGGGGTGGTCACTGAAGCTTTCTTT. Its protein product is CASSPGTGVVTEAFF.

This clonotype was seen ten or more times. The rearrangement joins TRBV4-2 to TRBJ2-5, with TRBD2 matching over 8 bases. CDR1 is LGHNA, CDR2 YNFKEQ, per germline. Unmatched junction bases numbered 2, after V lost 1 base and J lost 1 base. This CDR3 spans 15 amino acids. CDR3 residues: CASSQGTSGQETQYF. The CDR3 bases are TGTGCCAGCAGCCAAGGTACTAGCGGCCAAGAGACCCAGTACTTC.

Only a few counts were recorded for this clonotype. The V and J genes are TRBV6-6 and TRBJ2-1, with 9 bases matching TRBD2. Germline-derived CDR1 and CDR2 are MNHNY and SVGAGI (reference sequence). The ends lost 8 bases at V and 4 bases at J; junction bases unmatched: 6. This CDR3 contains 14 residues. The DNA for the CDR3 is TGTGCCAGCCACCGGGGACTAGCTTACAATGAGCAGTTCTTC. Translated: CASHRGLAYNEQFF.

The chain couples TRBV20-1 to TRBJ2-1, with 11 bases fitting TRBD2. J lost 5 bases, V lost 2 bases, and 5 bases had no gene match. The germline gives CDR1 DFQATT, CDR2 SNEGSKA (reference sequence). The CDR3 covers 15 residues. The CDR3 loop reads CSARTTSGGHNEQFF. Here the CDR3 DNA reads TGCAGTGCTAGAACCACTAGCGGGGGTCACAATGAGCAGTTCTTC.

This clonotype occurred a few times. The chain recombines TRBV7-2 with TRBJ2-7; D ambiguous. Per germline, CDR1 SGHTA and CDR2 FQGNSA. There are 12 residues in the CDR3. Trimming took 5 bases from V and 6 from J, leaving 11 bases between them. Written as DNA, the CDR3 is TGTGCCAGCAGCGACTCCGGTCCCGAGCAGTACTTC. It translates to CASSDSGPEQYF.

The chain is built from TRBV7-8 and TRBJ2-7, with TRBD2 matching over 7 bases. This CDR3 is 15 amino acids long. The trim removed 1 base at V and 4 bases at J, leaving 7 bases unmatched. The germline CDR1 and CDR2 sequences are SGHVS and FQNEAQ. CDR3 nucleotide sequence: TGTGCCAGCAGCTTAGAGGCGGGAGCCGGGTACGAGCAGTACTTC. Protein sequence: CASSLEAGAGYEQYF.

This clonotype turned up a few times. The rearrangement uses TRBV7-2 and TRBJ2-7; the D gene is possibly TRBD2 (6 bases). CDR1 is SGHTA, CDR2 FQGNSA, per germline. This CDR3 region has 16 residues. Trimming took off 5 bases at V and 2 bases at J, with 19 bases between the two ends. The CDR3 DNA sequence: TGTGCCAGCAGCACCCCTGAGGCGGGATTTGCCTACGAGCAGTACTTC. Protein sequence: CASSTPEAGFAYEQYF.

This clonotype was counted between two and nine times. The rearrangement joins TRBV6-2 or TRBV6-3 to TRBJ1-2; D is unclear. In germline, CDR1 is MNHEY, CDR2 SVGEGT. The CDR3 contains 15 residues. The ends were cut back, 5 bases at V and 6 bases at J, with 19 bases in the middle. The CDR3 here is CASSQEFSLIHGYTF. The CDR3 DNA follows: TGTGCCAGCAGTCAAGAATTTTCTCTTATTCATGGCTACACCTTC.

V usage is TRBV25-1 and J usage is TRBJ2-4; TRBD1 agrees at 8 bases. J was trimmed by 2 bases and V by 4 bases; bases with no gene match: 7. CDR3 length: 16 amino acids. Germline values: CDR1 MGHDK, CDR2 SYGVNS. This CDR3 reads CASSVRQGRTKNIQYF. The CDR3 DNA sequence: TGTGCCAGCAGTGTCCGACAGGGGAGGACCAAAAACATTCAGTACTTC.

There are a few counts of this clonotype. This chain joins TRBV4-1 and TRBJ2-2, with a tentative D call TRBD2 (6 bases). This CDR3 has 15 amino acids. From germline, CDR1 is MGHRA and CDR2 YSYEKL. V lost 1 base and J 6 bases, leaving 12 bases between the germline ends. The CDR3 here is CASSQVGGLPGELFF. For the CDR3, the DNA is TGCGCCAGCAGCCAAGTTGGGGGGTTGCCCGGGGAGCTGTTTTTT.

This clonotype was seen more than once but under ten times. This chain links TRBV7-9 with TRBJ2-5; 7 bases line up with TRBD1. The CDR3 consists of 15 residues. Unmatched junction bases numbered 2, after V lost 0 bases and J lost 1 base. Germline assignment: CDR1 SEHNR and CDR2 FQNEAQ (reference sequence). The CDR3 reads CASSLAGQSQETQYF. CDR3 DNA sequence: TGTGCCAGCAGCTTAGCGGGACAGTCCCAAGAGACCCAGTACTTC.

In its sample, this clonotype was seen a few times. The CDR3: CASSLTGGANQPQHF. The CDR3 DNA is TGTGCCAGCAGCTTGACAGGAGGGGCCAATCAGCCCCAGCATTTT. The genes are TRBV7-2 and TRBJ1-5; a possible D gene is TRBD1 (6 bases). V was clipped by 3 bases and J by 3 bases, with 12 bases between them. The CDR3 is 15 amino acids. Looked up from germline, CDR1 is SGHTA and CDR2 is FQGNSA.

The V and J genes are TRBV19 and TRBJ1-5, with D possibly matching TRBD1 (5 bases). Deletions cut 5 bases from V and 0 bases from J, with 8 bases between. This CDR3 contains 14 residues. Germline assignment: CDR1 LNHDA and CDR2 SQIVND (reference sequence). DNA of the CDR3: TGTGCCAGTAGTCCAGGGAATAGCAATCAGCCCCAGCATTTT. This codes for CASSPGNSNQPQHF. Full variable domain (remainder filled in from reference TRBV19 and TRBJ1-5): DGGITQSPKYLFRKEGQNVTLSCEQNLNHDAMYWYRQDPGQGLRLIYYSQIVNDFQKGDIAEGYSVSREKKESFPLTVTSAQKNPTAFYLCASSPGNSNQPQHFGDGTRLSIL.

The V gene is TRBV9, the J gene TRBJ2-5; 8 nucleotides agree with TRBD2. The ends lost 0 bases at V and 4 bases at J; junction bases unmatched: 5. Germline-derived CDR1 and CDR2 are SGDLS and YYNGEE. The CDR3 totals 15 residues. The CDR3 spells CASSVGGRLGETQYF. DNA of the CDR3: TGTGCCAGCAGCGTAGGCGGGAGGTTAGGAGAGACCCAGTACTTC.

This chain joins TRBV25-1 and TRBJ1-2; D ambiguous. Germline-derived CDR1 and CDR2 are MGHDK and SYGVNS. With 3 bases removed from V and 9 bases from J, the gap between germline ends came to 8 bases. CDR3 length equals 11 residues. The DNA for the CDR3 is TGTGCCAGCAGTGATGATTTGAGCTACACCTTC. Its protein product is CASSDDLSYTF.

This rearrangement joins TRBV7-3 to TRBJ2-2; D uncertain. Germline CDR1 is SGHTA and CDR2 is FQGTGA. V was trimmed by 5 bases and J by 9 bases, leaving 7 bases between them. This CDR3 region has 11 residues. The CDR3 spells CASSRDRELFF. The CDR3 DNA follows: TGTGCCAGCAGCCGTGACAGGGAGCTGTTTTTT.

This clonotype was observed a handful of times. V and J are TRBV12-3 or TRBV12-4 and TRBJ1-2, with D possibly TRBD1 on 6 matching bases. The CDR3 sequence is 13 residues long. V lost 6 bases and J 6 bases, leaving 14 bases between the germline ends. In nucleotides, the CDR3 is TGTGCCAGCAGAGATCAGGGGAGGGATGGCTACACCTTC. Its protein is CASRDQGRDGYTF.

This chain links TRBV7-2 with TRBJ2-2; no definite D call. V lost 2 bases to trimming and J lost 6 bases, with 7 bases between them. Per germline, CDR1 SGHTA and CDR2 FQGNSA. The CDR3 contains 13 residues. The CDR3 loop is CASSLIVSGELFF. The CDR3 coding sequence is TGTGCCAGCAGCTTAATTGTTTCCGGGGAGCTGTTTTTT.

The rearrangement uses TRBV7-6 and TRBJ2-1; TRBD2 matches at 10 bases. The CDR3 has 14 residues. Germline trimming cut 5 bases from V and 7 bases from J; bases unmatched to any gene: 5. Germline V CDR1 and CDR2: SGHVS, FNYEAQ. CDR3 in amino acids: CASSKRGGVNEQFF. DNA of the CDR3: TGTGCCAGCAGCAAGCGGGGGGGAGTGAATGAGCAGTTCTTC.

The chain links TRBV10-2 to TRBJ2-3; a possible D gene is TRBD2 (5 bases). CDR1 is WSHSY, CDR2 SAAADI, per germline. This CDR3 spans 15 amino acids. The ends were cut back, 4 bases at V and 5 bases at J, with 16 bases in the middle. CDR3 in DNA: TGCGCCAGCAGTGCGGCCCGAGCGGCGGAAGATACGCAGTATTTT. Protein sequence: CASSAARAAEDTQYF.

The chain employs TRBV18 and TRBJ2-7; no clear D gene. Germline V gives CDR1 KGHSH, CDR2 LQKENI. V shed 3 bases and J shed 5 bases, with 14 bases lying between them. The CDR3 has 14 amino acids. CDR3 nucleotide sequence: TGTGCCAGCTCACCGAGAGCGTCCCCCCACGAGCAGTACTTC. Translation: CASSPRASPHEQYF.

This clonotype has just a few counts. The V call is TRBV11-1, the J call TRBJ1-1; a weak D match, TRBD1 (5 bases). The CDR3 covers 15 residues. Germline CDR1 SGHAT, CDR2 FQDESV (reference sequence). V was pared by 1 base and J by 1 base, with 10 bases between. CDR3 nucleotide sequence: TGTGCCAGCAGCTTAGGGGACGGAGAGAACACTGAAGCTTTCTTT. Encoded protein: CASSLGDGENTEAFF.

This clonotype was observed a few times. J is TRBJ2-1 and V is TRBV27, with TRBD2 matching 8 bases. Losses at the gene ends were 6 bases for V and 4 bases for J; bases not matched to a gene: 8. From germline, CDR1 is MNHEY and CDR2 SMNVEV (reference sequence). The CDR3 contains 15 residues. For the CDR3, the DNA is TGTGCCAGCAGCTATGGGCGGGGGGCTTACAATGAGCAGTTCTTC. Amino acid sequence: CASSYGRGAYNEQFF.

This chain connects TRBV7-6 to TRBJ2-7; maybe TRBD2 (5 bases). CDR3 size: 13 residues. The germline CDR1 and CDR2 sequences are SGHVS and FNYEAQ. The ends were cut back, 4 bases at V and 3 bases at J, with 10 bases in the middle. DNA of the CDR3: TGTGCCAGCAGCTCTAGCCGGGACTACGAGCAGTACTTC. The encoded protein is CASSSSRDYEQYF. Complete variable domain (other parts from reference TRBV7-6 and TRBJ2-7): GAGVSQSPRYKVTKRGQDVALRCDPISGHVSLYWYRQALGQGPEFLTYFNYEAQQDKSGLPNDRFSAERPEGSISTLTIQRTEQRDSAMYRCASSSSRDYEQYFGPGTRLTVT.

The table lists this clonotype with a few counts. The chain employs TRBV6-6 and TRBJ2-6; D unclear. Germline CDR1 and CDR2: MNHNY and SVGAGI (reference sequence). V lost 7 bases, J lost 1 base, and 8 bases lay in between. The CDR3 consists of 14 residues. CDR3 loop: CASKWKSGANVLTF. The CDR3 DNA follows: TGTGCCAGCAAGTGGAAGTCTGGGGCCAACGTCCTGACTTTC.